A selection of T cell receptor beta chains follows, all from one sample in a study of blood T cell repertoires in COVID-19. TCRdb's table, derived via immunoSEQ multiplex PCR, lists solely in-frame clones and lacks some. The data show some 170,000 clones, roughly nine tenths seen once. The sample taken for sequencing was PBMCs or T cells enriched from blood (not recorded which). All receptors come from a human donor with acute COVID-19. The donor label of this sample is uncertain. CDR3s leave out the opening cysteine and the closing phenylalanine or tryptophan. Fields, in order: CDR3 protein, J gene, V gene, CDR3 length, clone size. Expanded clones get a size class; other rows say once, few or many, or leave the size out.

CDR3 protein: ASSRRGTNEKLF
J gene: TRBJ1-4
V gene: TRBV5-6
CDR3 length: 12
clone size: once

CDR3 protein: ASSLNRVKQY
J gene: TRBJ2-4
V gene: TRBV12-3/TRBV12-4
CDR3 length: 10
clone size: -

CDR3 protein: ASSLVGGTFGPEAF
J gene: TRBJ1-1
V gene: TRBV7-6
CDR3 length: 14
clone size: -

CDR3 protein: ASGFAHGEGYDTQY
J gene: TRBJ2-3
V gene: TRBV12-5
CDR3 length: 14
clone size: -

CDR3 protein: TSSQDETSGAYEQY
J gene: TRBJ2-7
V gene: TRBV1
CDR3 length: 14
clone size: -

CDR3 protein: ASSAVAGGHNNEQF
J gene: TRBJ2-1
V gene: TRBV27
CDR3 length: 14
clone size: -

CDR3 protein: ASSPRRGGRSQPQH
J gene: TRBJ1-5
V gene: TRBV18
CDR3 length: 14
clone size: few

CDR3 protein: ASSPREDMNTEAF
J gene: TRBJ1-1
V gene: TRBV11-2
CDR3 length: 13
clone size: once

CDR3 protein: ASSPGHTLNTEAF
J gene: TRBJ1-1
V gene: TRBV19
CDR3 length: 13
clone size: -

CDR3 protein: ASSPTRGRGGYEQY
J gene: TRBJ2-7
V gene: TRBV23-1
CDR3 length: 14
clone size: -

CDR3 protein: ALDTAYEQY
J gene: TRBJ2-7
V gene: TRBV30
CDR3 length: 9
clone size: -

CDR3 protein: ASSLVRGSEAF
J gene: TRBJ1-1
V gene: TRBV12-3/TRBV12-4
CDR3 length: 11
clone size: -

CDR3 protein: AISEQRGQGGGYT
J gene: TRBJ1-2
V gene: TRBV10-3
CDR3 length: 13
clone size: -

CDR3 protein: SVMTGGADTEAF
J gene: TRBJ1-1
V gene: TRBV29-1
CDR3 length: 12
clone size: -

CDR3 protein: ASSSVRGTEAF
J gene: TRBJ1-1
V gene: TRBV19
CDR3 length: 11
clone size: -

CDR3 protein: ASSYSAGSNQPQH
J gene: TRBJ1-5
V gene: TRBV6-6
CDR3 length: 13
clone size: -

CDR3 protein: ASSQDPRIDTQY
J gene: TRBJ2-3
V gene: TRBV3-1/TRBV3-2
CDR3 length: 12
clone size: once

CDR3 protein: ASSTRTGRTLGSPLH
J gene: TRBJ1-6
V gene: TRBV27
CDR3 length: 15
clone size: -

CDR3 protein: ASSRGTDGELF
J gene: TRBJ2-2
V gene: TRBV12-3/TRBV12-4
CDR3 length: 11
clone size: -

CDR3 protein: ASSRTRDRYHEAF
J gene: TRBJ1-1
V gene: TRBV4-3
CDR3 length: 13
clone size: -

CDR3 protein: ASSSQGTSGGRDNEQF
J gene: TRBJ2-1
V gene: TRBV7-7
CDR3 length: 16
clone size: -

CDR3 protein: ASSLGLAGGPTDTQY
J gene: TRBJ2-3
V gene: TRBV7-3
CDR3 length: 15
clone size: -

CDR3 protein: SASAQVYQPQH
J gene: TRBJ1-5
V gene: TRBV20-1
CDR3 length: 11
clone size: -

CDR3 protein: ASSLMSTGGGYRTF
J gene: TRBJ1-1
V gene: TRBV27
CDR3 length: 14
clone size: -

CDR3 protein: ASSPDGDGGSGGYT
J gene: TRBJ1-2
V gene: TRBV7-3
CDR3 length: 14
clone size: -

CDR3 protein: ASSPRGGSNYGYT
J gene: TRBJ1-2
V gene: TRBV3-1/TRBV3-2
CDR3 length: 13
clone size: -

CDR3 protein: ASSLAWDRGIATNEKLF
J gene: TRBJ1-4
V gene: TRBV7-9
CDR3 length: 17
clone size: -

CDR3 protein: AWAPGQAYEQY
J gene: TRBJ2-7
V gene: TRBV30
CDR3 length: 11
clone size: -

CDR3 protein: ASTRDREPYT
J gene: TRBJ1-2
V gene: TRBV12-3/TRBV12-4
CDR3 length: 10
clone size: -

CDR3 protein: ASRTYRVGLEQY
J gene: TRBJ2-7
V gene: TRBV2
CDR3 length: 12
clone size: -

CDR3 protein: ASSQGQGSTYEQY
J gene: TRBJ2-7
V gene: TRBV4-1
CDR3 length: 13
clone size: -

CDR3 protein: ASSPLAGDTGELF
J gene: TRBJ2-2
V gene: TRBV5-4
CDR3 length: 13
clone size: -

CDR3 protein: ASSQGSQETQY
J gene: TRBJ2-5
V gene: TRBV3-1/TRBV3-2
CDR3 length: 11
clone size: -

CDR3 protein: ASSYFIGTGTQETQY
J gene: TRBJ2-5
V gene: TRBV6-2/TRBV6-3
CDR3 length: 15
clone size: many

CDR3 protein: ASSLASTGSNEKLF
J gene: TRBJ1-4
V gene: TRBV7-2
CDR3 length: 14
clone size: -

CDR3 protein: ASSPGQGMSNQPQH
J gene: TRBJ1-5
V gene: TRBV5-1
CDR3 length: 14
clone size: -

CDR3 protein: SVEDLNRGNTEAF
J gene: TRBJ1-1
V gene: TRBV29-1
CDR3 length: 13
clone size: once

CDR3 protein: AISESTGLSGNTIY
J gene: TRBJ1-3
V gene: TRBV10-3
CDR3 length: 14
clone size: -

CDR3 protein: ASSASTGGFNSPLH
J gene: TRBJ1-6
V gene: TRBV11-2
CDR3 length: 14
clone size: -